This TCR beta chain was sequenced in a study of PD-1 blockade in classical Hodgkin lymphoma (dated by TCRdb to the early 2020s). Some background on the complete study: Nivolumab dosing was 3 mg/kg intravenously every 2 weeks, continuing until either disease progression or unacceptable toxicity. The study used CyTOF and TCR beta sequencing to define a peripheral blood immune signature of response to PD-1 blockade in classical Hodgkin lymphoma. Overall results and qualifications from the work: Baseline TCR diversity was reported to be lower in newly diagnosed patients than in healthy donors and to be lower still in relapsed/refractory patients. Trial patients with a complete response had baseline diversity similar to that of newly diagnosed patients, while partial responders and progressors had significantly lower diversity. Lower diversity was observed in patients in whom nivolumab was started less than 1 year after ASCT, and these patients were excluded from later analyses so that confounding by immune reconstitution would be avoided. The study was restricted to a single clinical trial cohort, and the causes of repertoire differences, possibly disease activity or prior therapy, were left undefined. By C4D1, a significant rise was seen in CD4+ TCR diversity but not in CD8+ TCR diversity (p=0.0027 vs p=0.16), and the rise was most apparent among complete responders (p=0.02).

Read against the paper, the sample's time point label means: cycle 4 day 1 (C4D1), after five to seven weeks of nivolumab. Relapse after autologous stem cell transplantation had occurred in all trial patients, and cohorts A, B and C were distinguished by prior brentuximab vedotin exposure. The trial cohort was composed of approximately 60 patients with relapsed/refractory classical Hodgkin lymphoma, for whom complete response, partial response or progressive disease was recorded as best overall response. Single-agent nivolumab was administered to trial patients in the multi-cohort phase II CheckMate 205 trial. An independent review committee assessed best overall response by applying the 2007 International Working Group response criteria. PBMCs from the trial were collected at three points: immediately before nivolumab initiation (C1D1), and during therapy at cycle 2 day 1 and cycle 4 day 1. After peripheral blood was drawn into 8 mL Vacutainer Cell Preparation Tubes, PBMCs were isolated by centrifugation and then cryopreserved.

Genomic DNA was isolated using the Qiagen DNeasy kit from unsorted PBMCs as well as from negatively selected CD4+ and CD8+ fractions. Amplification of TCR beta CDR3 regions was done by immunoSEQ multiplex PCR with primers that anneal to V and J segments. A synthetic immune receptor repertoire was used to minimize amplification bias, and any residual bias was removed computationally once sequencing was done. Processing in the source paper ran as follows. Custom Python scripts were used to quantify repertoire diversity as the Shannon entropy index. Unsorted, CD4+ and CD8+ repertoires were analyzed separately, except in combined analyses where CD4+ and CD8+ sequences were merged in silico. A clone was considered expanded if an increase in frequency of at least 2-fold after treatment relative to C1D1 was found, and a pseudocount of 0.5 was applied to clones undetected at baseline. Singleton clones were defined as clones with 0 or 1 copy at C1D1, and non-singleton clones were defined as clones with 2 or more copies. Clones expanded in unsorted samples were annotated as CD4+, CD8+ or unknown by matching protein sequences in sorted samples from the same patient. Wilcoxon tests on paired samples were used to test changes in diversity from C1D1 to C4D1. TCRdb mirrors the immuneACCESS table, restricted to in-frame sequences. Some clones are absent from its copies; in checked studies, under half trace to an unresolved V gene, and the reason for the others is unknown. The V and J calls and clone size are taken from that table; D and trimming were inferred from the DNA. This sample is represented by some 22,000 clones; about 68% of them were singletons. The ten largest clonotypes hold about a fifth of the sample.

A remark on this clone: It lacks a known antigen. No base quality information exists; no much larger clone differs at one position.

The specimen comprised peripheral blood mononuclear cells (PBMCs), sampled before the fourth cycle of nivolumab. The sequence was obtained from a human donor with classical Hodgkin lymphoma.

The bases read TGCGCCAGCAGCCCTATCTTGCGGACGGTGAACACCGGGGAGCTGTTTTTT. This gives the protein CASSPILRTVNTGELFF. In this chain, TRBV5-1 is recombined with TRBJ2-2; no D gene can be assigned with confidence. According to the germline V gene, CDR1 reads SGHRS and CDR2 reads YFSETQ. The CDR3 starts with the cysteine, ends with the phenylalanine, and has 17 residues. Only CDR3 DNA remains: 51 bases, in frame from the first base. V is reduced by 4 bases and J by 1 base, leaving a spacing of 17 bases between them.